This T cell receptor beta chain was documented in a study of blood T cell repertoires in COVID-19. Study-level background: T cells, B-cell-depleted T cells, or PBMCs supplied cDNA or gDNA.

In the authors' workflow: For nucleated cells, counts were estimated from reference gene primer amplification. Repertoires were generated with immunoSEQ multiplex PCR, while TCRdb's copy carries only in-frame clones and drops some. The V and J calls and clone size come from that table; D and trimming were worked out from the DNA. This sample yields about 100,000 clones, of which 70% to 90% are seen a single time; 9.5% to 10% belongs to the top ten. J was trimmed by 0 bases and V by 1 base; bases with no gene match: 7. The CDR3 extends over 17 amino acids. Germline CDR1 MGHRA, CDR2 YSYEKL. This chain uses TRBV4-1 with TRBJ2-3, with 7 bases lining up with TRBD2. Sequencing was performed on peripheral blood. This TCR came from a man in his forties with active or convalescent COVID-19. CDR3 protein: CASSQASGALSTDTQYF. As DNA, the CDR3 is TGCGCCAGCAGCCAAGCTAGCGGAGCTCTTAGCACAGATACGCAGTATTTT.